Sequencing of this T cell receptor (beta chain) was carried out in a study of CD8+ T cells in alopecia areata. Study conclusions and caveats: Throughout tofacitinib, many expanded lesional clones continued to persist in scalp and blood.

TCR sequencing used cDNA made by reverse transcription of extracted RNA. Clones were sequenced by immunoSEQ multiplex PCR, and TCRdb holds only the in-frame ones, with some missing. The sample lists under 110,000 clones, 55% to 75% occurring once. Worth noting for this clone: Its antigen is not identified.

This sample's treatment: oral pan-JAK inhibitor, 5-10 mg twice daily. In alopecia areata patients, both lesional scalp punch biopsies and peripheral blood were collected. Trimming took 4 bases from V and 2 from J, leaving 10 bases between them. The CDR3 is 14 residues long. CDR1 SGHTA and CDR2 FQGNSA come from the germline V gene. This receptor was identified in a human donor with alopecia areata. The chain combines TRBV7-2 with TRBJ2-3; TRBD1 might be the D (5 bases). The starting material was CD8+ T cells sorted from blood, obtained at approximately week 60, from a patient treated with tofacitinib. CDR3 sequence reads: CASSYWTNTDTQYF. CDR3 nucleotide sequence: TGTGCCAGCAGCTATTGGACAAACACAGATACGCAGTATTTT.